The TCR beta chain under discussion was sequenced for a study of T cell changes during pregnancy in multiple sclerosis. Measured with immunoSEQ multiplex PCR; TCRdb has only the in-frame clones, and not every one. This table has 25,000 to 35,000 clones, about 88% appearing once. The CDR3 has 15 residues. V was shortened by 8 bases and J by 1 base, with 17 bases between the two germline ends. The V gene's germline CDR1 is SEHNR and CDR2 FQNEAQ (reference sequence). The chain recombines TRBV7-9 with TRBJ1-1; unclear D gene. This clonotype originated in a female donor in good health, enrolled as a control in a pregnancy study. This specimen consisted of CD4+ T cells from peripheral blood mononuclear cells, obtained in the second trimester of pregnancy. CDR3 amino acids: CASDPGGPKNTEAFF. Written as DNA, the CDR3 is TGTGCCAGCGACCCTGGCGGGCCGAAGAACACTGAAGCTTTCTTT.